This passage covers 14 T cell receptor beta chains from one sample sequenced in a study of blood T cell repertoires in COVID-19. Measured with immunoSEQ multiplex PCR; TCRdb has only the in-frame clones, and not every one. This sample has about 270,000 clones; 88% occur once, and the top ten carry around 2%. Sequences were obtained from PBMCs or T cells enriched from blood (not recorded which). The receptors were gathered from a woman aged 60-75 years in a cohort exposed to, infected with or recovered from COVID-19 (not recorded which).

The CDR3 loop reads CASSLFLGQGITNEKLFF. The DNA for the CDR3 is TGTGCCAGCAGCTTATTCTTGGGACAGGGCATAACTAATGAAAAACTGTTTTTT. This chain links TRBV11-2 with TRBJ1-4; 9 bases agree with TRBD1. The CDR3 covers 18 residues. From germline, CDR1 is SGHAT and CDR2 FQNNGV. With 2 bases clipped from V and 1 base from J, the junction kept 8 bases outside the gene matches.

Only one count was recorded for this clone. The chain has TRBV5-8 and TRBJ1-5; tentatively, D is TRBD1 (6 bases). Trimming left V 1 base short and J 6 bases short, with 17 bases between. The CDR3 contains 16 residues. In germline, CDR1 is SGHTS, CDR2 YDEGEE. The CDR3 bases are TGTGCCAGCAGCTTGATTCTAGGGGGATGGGGTCAGCCCCAGCATTTT. This sequence encodes CASSLILGGWGQPQHF.

The chain is built from TRBV28 and TRBJ1-4, with D perhaps matching TRBD1 (5 bases). Trimming left V 3 bases short and J 1 base short, with 15 bases between. Germline assignment: CDR1 MDHEN and CDR2 SYDVKM. The CDR3 runs to 17 residues. The CDR3 DNA is TGTGCCAGCAGTTTCCTGGGGCCTAGTGGAACTAATGAAAAACTGTTTTTT. This sequence encodes CASSFLGPSGTNEKLFF.

The rearrangement links TRBV13 to TRBJ2-7; perhaps TRBD2 as D (5 bases). The CDR3 has 14 amino acids. The germline V gene encodes CDR1 PRHDT and CDR2 FYEKMQ (reference sequence). V lost 3 bases and J lost 1, with 10 bases in between. Here the CDR3 reads CASSFEGESYEQYF. DNA for the CDR3: TGTGCCAGCAGCTTCGAGGGAGAGTCCTACGAGCAGTACTTC.

This clone was recorded a few times. The chain employs TRBV19 and TRBJ1-1; D is undetermined. From germline, CDR1 is LNHDA and CDR2 SQIVND (reference sequence). The CDR3 loop spans 13 amino acids. The V end was cut by 5 bases, the J end by 1 base, with 8 bases between. Here the CDR3 reads CASSRSGNTEAFF. The CDR3 DNA is TGTGCCAGTAGTCGGTCAGGGAACACTGAAGCTTTCTTT. The full variable domain, in which reference TRBV19 and TRBJ1-1 provide the parts outside the CDR3, is DGGITQSPKYLFRKEGQNVTLSCEQNLNHDAMYWYRQDPGQGLRLIYYSQIVNDFQKGDIAEGYSVSREKKESFPLTVTSAQKNPTAFYLCASSRSGNTEAFFGQGTRLTVV.

This clone has a single count. This chain links TRBV19 with TRBJ1-1; 8 nucleotides agree with TRBD1. Trimming cost V 6 bases and J 5 bases; bases outside gene matches: 11. The CDR3 consists of 15 residues. Germline CDR1 LNHDA, CDR2 SQIVND (reference sequence). In DNA, the CDR3 is TGTGCCAGTAGCTCGGGGCAGGGGGCTCGGACTGAAGCTTTCTTT. This translates into CASSSGQGARTEAFF.

CDR3 bases: TGTGCCAGCAGCTTATCGTCAGGTCTATTGAGACCAGATACGCAGTATTTT. Translated: CASSLSSGLLRPDTQYF. This chain links TRBV7-6 with TRBJ2-3; D unresolved. V lost 2 bases, J lost 4 bases, and 19 bases lay in between. Germline-derived CDR1 and CDR2 are SGHVS and FNYEAQ. The CDR3 is 17 amino acids.

The rearrangement joins TRBV21-1 to TRBJ1-2; the D call in the table, TRBD1, was not verified against the DNA. TRBV21-1 is a pseudogene. The CDR3 has 14 residues. CDR3 DNA sequence: TGTGCCAGCAGAACAGGGATCGGTCCATATGGCTACACCTTC. Translating it yields CASRTGIGPYGYTF.

Note on this clone: Its ends do not fully match the called genes, so a read error is possible. V usage is TRBV7-7 and J usage is TRBJ2-6; TRBD2 is a possible D gene (7 bases). This CDR3 contains 16 residues. Per germline, CDR1 SSHAT and CDR2 FNYEAQ (reference sequence). CDR3 sequence (DNA): TGTGCTAGCAGCTTAGGTGGGGGGGCCGGGGCCAACGTCCTGACTTTC. It is translated as CASSLGGGAGANVLTF.

The chain carries TRBV7-2 and TRBJ2-7; D is perhaps TRBD2 (5 bases). CDR1 SGHTA and CDR2 FQGNSA come from the germline V gene. The CDR3 loop spans 17 amino acids. Deletions cut 4 bases from V and 3 bases from J, with 22 bases between. CDR3 DNA: TGTGCCAGCAGCTCCCCGTACCAGGACCAACTAGTCTACGAGCAGTACTTC. Its protein is CASSSPYQDQLVYEQYF.

The V and J genes are TRBV9 and TRBJ2-1; no firm D call. Germline assignment: CDR1 SGDLS and CDR2 YYNGEE. The CDR3 is made up of 15 amino acids. Deletions cut 0 bases from V and 0 bases from J, with 7 bases between. DNA for the CDR3: TGTGCCAGCAGCGTAGACTGGAGCTCCTACAATGAGCAGTTCTTC. Translating it yields CASSVDWSSYNEQFF.

The J gene is TRBJ2-1, the V gene TRBV19; 7 bases align to TRBD1. Germline-derived CDR1 and CDR2 are LNHDA and SQIVND (reference sequence). Germline trimming cut 7 bases from V and 10 bases from J; bases unmatched to any gene: 13. This CDR3 contains 14 residues. CDR3 sequence reads: CASIGQGVSAEQFF. The CDR3 bases are TGTGCCAGTATCGGGCAGGGGGTGTCCGCGGAGCAGTTCTTC. Drawing the rest from reference TRBV19 and TRBJ2-1, the complete variable domain is DGGITQSPKYLFRKEGQNVTLSCEQNLNHDAMYWYRQDPGQGLRLIYYSQIVNDFQKGDIAEGYSVSREKKESFPLTVTSAQKNPTAFYLCASIGQGVSAEQFFGPGTRLTVL.

The chain links TRBV5-4 to TRBJ2-1; 7 positions agree with TRBD2. Trimming at V came to 4 bases and at J to 1 base, leaving 5 bases not matched to a gene. Germline V gene lookup returns CDR1 SGHNT and CDR2 YYREEE (reference sequence). The CDR3 is 15 residues long. This chain's CDR3 is CASSKTSQSYNEQFF. CDR3 nucleotide sequence: TGTGCCAGCAGCAAGACTAGCCAGTCCTACAATGAGCAGTTCTTC. The whole variable domain, filled in from reference TRBV5-4 and TRBJ2-1, reads ETGVTQSPTHLIKTRGQQVTLRCSSQSGHNTVSWYQQALGQGPQFIFQYYREEENGRGNFPPRFSGLQFPNYSSELNVNALELDDSALYLCASSKTSQSYNEQFFGPGTRLTVL.

The gene calls are TRBV6-5 and TRBJ2-5, with TRBD2 matching over 14 bases. The CDR3 length is 15 residues. V lost 4 bases to trimming and J lost 4 bases; unmatched junction nucleotides: 2. CDR1 and CDR2 from the germline V gene are MNHEY and SVGAGI. The CDR3 nucleotides read TGTGCCAGCAGTTTCGGGACTAGCGGGAGAGAGACCCAGTACTTC. It specifies CASSFGTSGRETQYF.